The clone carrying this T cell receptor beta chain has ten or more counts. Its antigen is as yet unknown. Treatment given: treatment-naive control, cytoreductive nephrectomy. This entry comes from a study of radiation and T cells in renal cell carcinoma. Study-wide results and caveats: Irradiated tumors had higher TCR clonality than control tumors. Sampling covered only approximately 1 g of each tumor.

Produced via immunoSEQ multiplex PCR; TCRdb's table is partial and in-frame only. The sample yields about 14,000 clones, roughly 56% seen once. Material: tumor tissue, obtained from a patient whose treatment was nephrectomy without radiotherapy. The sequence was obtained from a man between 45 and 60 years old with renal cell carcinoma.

The CDR3 protein is CASSLVGQGYEQYF. The CDR3 DNA reads TGTGCCAGCAGCTTAGTCGGACAGGGGTACGAGCAGTACTTC. The chain carries TRBV13 and TRBJ2-7; 9 nucleotides match TRBD1. The CDR3 length is 14 residues. Germline CDR1 reads PRHDT; CDR2 reads FYEKMQ (reference sequence). Losses at the gene ends were 1 base for V and 4 bases for J; bases not matched to a gene: 2.